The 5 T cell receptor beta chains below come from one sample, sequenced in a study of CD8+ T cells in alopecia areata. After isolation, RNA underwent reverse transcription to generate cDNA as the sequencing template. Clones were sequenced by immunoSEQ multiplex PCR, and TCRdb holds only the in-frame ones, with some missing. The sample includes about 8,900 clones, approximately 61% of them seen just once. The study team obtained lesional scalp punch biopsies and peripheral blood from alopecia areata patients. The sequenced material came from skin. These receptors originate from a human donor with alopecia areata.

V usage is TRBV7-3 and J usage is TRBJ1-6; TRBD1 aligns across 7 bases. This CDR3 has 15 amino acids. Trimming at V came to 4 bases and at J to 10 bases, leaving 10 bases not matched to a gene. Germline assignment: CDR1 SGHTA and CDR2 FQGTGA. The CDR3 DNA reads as TGTGCCAGCAGCTGGACGACAGGGCGGGAGTCACCCCTCCACTTT. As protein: CASSWTTGRESPLHF.

As DNA, the CDR3 is TGTGCCAGCAGTTTAGGGCCAGGCGAAGAGACCCAGTACTTC. Its translation: CASSLGPGEETQYF. This chain connects TRBV28 to TRBJ2-5, with D hard to call. Looked up from germline, CDR1 is MDHEN and CDR2 is SYDVKM. Trimming took 2 bases from V and 3 from J, leaving 10 bases between them. The length of the CDR3 is 14 residues.

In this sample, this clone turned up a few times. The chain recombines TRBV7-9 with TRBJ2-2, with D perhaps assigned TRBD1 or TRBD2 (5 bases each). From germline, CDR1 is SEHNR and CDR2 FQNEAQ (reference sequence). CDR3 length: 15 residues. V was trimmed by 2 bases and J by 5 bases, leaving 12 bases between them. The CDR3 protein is CASSLPMGETGELFF. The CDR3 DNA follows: TGTGCCAGCAGCTTACCCATGGGGGAAACCGGGGAGCTGTTTTTT.

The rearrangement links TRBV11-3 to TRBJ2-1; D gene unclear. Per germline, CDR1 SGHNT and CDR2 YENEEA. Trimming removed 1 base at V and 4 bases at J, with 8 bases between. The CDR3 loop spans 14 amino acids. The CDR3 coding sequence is TGTGCCAGCAGCTTAGCCGGGCGTTACAATGAGCAGTTCTTC. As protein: CASSLAGRYNEQFF.

This CDR3 is CASSLGGGMATQYF. As DNA, the CDR3 is TGTGCCAGCAGCTTAGGCGGGGGGATGGCGACCCAGTACTTC. The chain carries TRBV7-2 and TRBJ2-5, with 8 bases that match TRBD2. CDR3 size: 14 residues. Germline assignment: CDR1 SGHTA and CDR2 FQGNSA. Trimming removed 1 base from V and 7 bases from J; junction bases left unmatched: 5.